These T cell receptor beta chains were read from a single sample in a study of graft-versus-host responses after intestinal transplantation. Measured with immunoSEQ multiplex PCR; TCRdb has only the in-frame clones, and not every one. Seen here are about 31,000 clones, around 85% observed once, and the top ten hold roughly 19%. The antigens for these receptors are not known. Sequencing used unstimulated CD8+ T cells sorted from spleen or lymph node cells, obtained before intestinal transplant. Receptors originate from a human donor who received an intestinal transplant. CDR3s include the opening cysteine and the closing phenylalanine or tryptophan. The D gene is left open where the match is weak. Expanded clones get a size class; other rows say once, few or many, or leave the size out.

J gene,CDR3 length,clone size,V gene,D gene,CDR3 DNA,CDR3 protein
TRBJ1-1,15,once,TRBV14,-,TGTGCCAGCAGCCTGACAGTGAACATGAACACTGAAGCTTTCTTT,CASSLTVNMNTEAFF
TRBJ2-5,15,-,TRBV19,-,TGTGCCAGTAGTATAGATCAGGGCAACCAAGAGACCCAGTACTTC,CASSIDQGNQETQYF
TRBJ1-1,12,-,TRBV27,TRBD1,TGTGCCAGCGGACAGGGTGGGACTGAAGCTTTCTTT,CASGQGGTEAFF
TRBJ2-1,14,-,TRBV11-2,-,TGTGCCAGCAGCTTATCCGCAGGGCTAAGGGAGCAGTTCTTC,CASSLSAGLREQFF
TRBJ1-1,14,few,TRBV4-1,TRBD1,TGCGCCAGCAGGGGTACAGGGGGGAACACTGAAGCTTTCTTT,CASRGTGGNTEAFF
TRBJ1-3,14,medium-sized,TRBV2,-,TGTGCCAGCAGGAACCGGAGGTCTGGAAACACCATATATTTT,CASRNRRSGNTIYF
TRBJ2-1,12,-,TRBV6-1,TRBD2,TGTGCCAGCAGTGACCAGGGAGGGGAGCAGTTCTTC,CASSDQGGEQFF
TRBJ1-3,15,-,TRBV5-8,-,TGTGCCAGCAGTTCACCCCAGGGCCCTGGAAACACCATATATTTT,CASSSPQGPGNTIYF
TRBJ2-3,16,-,TRBV13,-,TGTGCCAGCAGCAAAGGCTTTCAGGGCAGCACAGATACGCAGTATTTT,CASSKGFQGSTDTQYF
TRBJ2-5,14,-,TRBV11-2,TRBD2,TGTGCCAGCAGCCATGGGGGAGGGTGGGAGACCCAGTACTTC,CASSHGGGWETQYF
TRBJ2-2,17,-,TRBV4-1,-,TGCGCCAGCAGCCAAGAAAGGAGGCTAGCGAACACCGGGGAGCTGTTTTTT,CASSQERRLANTGELFF
TRBJ2-5,13,-,TRBV6-5,-,TGTGCCAGCAGTACGAGGGGGAGCGAGACCCAGTACTTC,CASSTRGSETQYF
TRBJ2-6,16,-,TRBV15,-,TGTGCCACCAGCCCAATCCCAGGGTCCGGGGCCAACGTCCTGACTTTC,CATSPIPGSGANVLTF
TRBJ2-4,16,once,TRBV4-2,-,TGTGCCAGCAGCGGGCCCGGGGAGGTTGGCAAAAACATTCAGTACTTC,CASSGPGEVGKNIQYF
TRBJ1-6,14,once,TRBV9,-,TGTGCCAGCAGCGTAGATACAATGAATTCACCCCTCCACTTT,CASSVDTMNSPLHF
TRBJ1-4,14,-,TRBV2,-,TGTGCCAGCACCGAGATATCAACTAATGAAAAACTGTTTTTT,CASTEISTNEKLFF
TRBJ2-3,16,-,TRBV7-9,-,TGTGCCAGCAGCTTAGGGAGCGAGGCCTTCACAGATACGCAGTATTTT,CASSLGSEAFTDTQYF
TRBJ2-1,16,-,TRBV9,-,TGTGCCAGCAGCGCTACCTTCTGGAGCTCCTACAATGAGCAGTTCTTC,CASSATFWSSYNEQFF
TRBJ2-7,15,-,TRBV14,-,TGTGCCAGCAGCCAAGCTCAGGGATACGCTCGCGAGCAGTACTTC,CASSQAQGYAREQYF
TRBJ2-7,15,-,TRBV27,TRBD2,TGTGCCAGCAGACGACTAGCGGGAGGGCCTTACGAGCAGTACTTC,CASRRLAGGPYEQYF
TRBJ2-7,15,-,TRBV4-1,TRBD1,TGCGCCAGCAGCCAGGACAGGCCGAGCTCCTACGAGCAGTACTTC,CASSQDRPSSYEQYF
TRBJ1-4,13,-,TRBV7-9,-,TGTGCCAGCAGCTTAGGGGAGAGGGAAAAACTGTTTTTT,CASSLGEREKLFF
TRBJ1-1,15,-,TRBV10-3,TRBD1,TGTGCCATCAGTGACGCGGACAGGGAAGTGACTGAAGCTTTCTTT,CAISDADREVTEAFF
TRBJ2-5,14,-,TRBV6-1,-,TGTGCCAGCAGTGAAGGCTCGGGGAGTGAGGCCCAGTACTTC,CASSEGSGSEAQYF
TRBJ1-5,15,few,TRBV6-6,-,TGTGCCAGCAGTTACTCGAAGGAAGGGAGTCAGCCCCAGCATTTT,CASSYSKEGSQPQHF
TRBJ1-4,18,-,TRBV7-8,TRBD1,TGTGCCAGCAGCTTGCCTCGGGACAGAGACTCAACTAATGAAAAACTGTTTTTT,CASSLPRDRDSTNEKLFF
TRBJ2-7,15,-,TRBV27,TRBD1,TGTGCCAGCAGTTTAGGGACAGGGGGCACCTACGGGCAGTACTTC,CASSLGTGGTYGQYF
TRBJ1-2,14,-,TRBV4-1,-,TGCGCCAGCAGCCCGTTACAGAGCAACTATGGCTACACCTTC,CASSPLQSNYGYTF
TRBJ2-7,13,-,TRBV19,-,TGTGCCAGTAGTATCGGGGAAGCCTACGAGCAGTACTTC,CASSIGEAYEQYF
TRBJ2-7,13,-,TRBV4-1,TRBD2,TGCGCCAGCAGCCCTGGACTAGCTGTCGAGCAGTACTTC,CASSPGLAVEQYF
TRBJ1-2,15,-,TRBV27,TRBD1,TGTGCCAGCAGTCCCGACAGGGGACCCGCCTATGGCTACACCTTC,CASSPDRGPAYGYTF
TRBJ2-7,13,-,TRBV6-1,-,TGTGCCAGCAGTGAAGTCCGGTCCTACGAGCAGTACTTC,CASSEVRSYEQYF
TRBJ2-7,14,-,TRBV27,TRBD2,TGTGCCAGCAGTGAGACTAGCGTTTCCTACGAGCAGTACTTC,CASSETSVSYEQYF
TRBJ2-7,14,-,TRBV28,TRBD2,TGTGCCAGCAGGTTAGCGGGAGTCCGATACGAGCAGTACTTC,CASRLAGVRYEQYF
TRBJ2-7,15,-,TRBV9,TRBD2,TGTGCCAGCAGTGCCAGAGCGGGGGACCACCTGGGGCAGTACTTC,CASSARAGDHLGQYF
TRBJ2-5,13,-,TRBV6-9,-,TGTGCCAGCAGTTATTGGGGGCCGGAGACCCAGTACTTC,CASSYWGPETQYF
TRBJ2-1,16,-,TRBV7-8,TRBD2,TGTGCCAGCAGCTTAGTGTTGGGACTAGCGATCAATGAGCAGTTCTTC,CASSLVLGLAINEQFF
TRBJ2-4,15,once,TRBV28,-,TGTGCCAGCAGTTTATCGGGGATACTCAAAAACATTCAGTACTTC,CASSLSGILKNIQYF
TRBJ2-2,13,-,TRBV13,-,TGTGCCACAGCGGGACAAAACACCGGGGAGCTGTTTTTT,CATAGQNTGELFF